This record concerns one T cell receptor (beta chain) sequence. Its target is not known. The entry originates in a study of EBV T-cell therapy then PD-1 blockade in nasopharyngeal carcinoma. Generated by immunoSEQ multiplex PCR, the TCRdb table keeps only in-frame clones and is missing some. The data contain fewer than 20,000 clones, roughly 88% of them seen just once; the ten biggest clones take up 25% to 30%. As for treatment: AdE1-LMPpoly-expanded autologous EBV-specific T-cell therapy followed by anti-PD-1 nivolumab. Sequenced here: CD8+ T cells from blood, sampled at day 0 from a patient whose treatment included autologous EBV-specific T cells and nivolumab. The source of this sequence is a man aged 40-50 years with nasopharyngeal carcinoma.

CDR3 nucleotides: TGTGCCAGCAGTTTATCCCGCCGGGAGCAGTTCTTC. Translated: CASSLSRREQFF. The genes are TRBV27 and TRBJ2-1; D gene ambiguous. Between the trimmed V and J ends, which lost 0 bases and 10 bases, there was a span of 7 bases. The germline V gene encodes CDR1 MNHEY and CDR2 SMNVEV (reference sequence). This CDR3 is 12 amino acids long.